These 8 T cell receptor beta chains originate from one sample sequenced in a study of Ad26.COV2.S vaccination and SARS-CoV-2 variants. The data were produced by immunoSEQ multiplex PCR, yet TCRdb's version contains in-frame clones alone and is incomplete. The data contain around 400,000 clones, about 93% of them singletons. As for treatment: around 19 received Ad26.COV2.S at low or high dose, single or two shots; about 5 received placebo; per-sample allocation not given. Sampling happened 63 days after the first vaccine or placebo injection. The sample in question was peripheral blood, obtained in a trial of Ad26.COV2.S vaccine versus placebo. The receptor set was obtained from a person aged 18-65 years who received the Ad26.COV2.S COVID-19 vaccine or a placebo.

This clone was observed once. The rearrangement links TRBV28 to TRBJ2-1; 14 nucleotides line up with TRBD2. V lost 8 bases and J lost 1; bases outside the gene matches: 7. Per the germline V gene, CDR1 is MDHEN and CDR2 is SYDVKM. The CDR3 loop spans 17 amino acids. CDR3 in amino acids: CASSGTSGSRSYNEQFF. The CDR3 DNA reads TGTGCCAGCTCCGGGACTAGCGGGAGTCGGTCCTACAATGAGCAGTTCTTC.

The V gene is TRBV11-2, the J gene TRBJ2-7; D is perhaps TRBD1 (6 bases). The germline V and J ends were trimmed by 1 base and 3 bases, with 13 bases remaining between them. Germline values: CDR1 SGHAT, CDR2 FQNNGV. This CDR3 is 15 amino acids long. The CDR3 reads CASSLGPQGYYEQYF. CDR3 bases: TGTGCCAGCAGCTTAGGGCCTCAGGGGTACTACGAGCAGTACTTC.

The chain carries TRBV2 and TRBJ2-3, with TRBD1 matching 8 bases. The germline gives CDR1 SNHLY, CDR2 FYNNEI. The CDR3 loop spans 14 amino acids. J was trimmed by 0 bases and V by 6 bases; bases with no gene match: 2. CDR3 DNA sequence: TGTGCCAGCAGCCGACAGGGGAGCACAGATACGCAGTATTTT. It encodes CASSRQGSTDTQYF.

J is TRBJ2-7 and V is TRBV10-3; the D gene could be TRBD1 or TRBD2 (6 bases each). V lost 6 bases and J 1 base, leaving 10 bases between the germline ends. The germline gives CDR1 ENHRY, CDR2 SYGVKD. The CDR3 is made up of 13 amino acids. The CDR3 DNA reads TGTGCCATCAGGCGGGACACATCCTACGAGCAGTACTTC. Translation gives CAIRRDTSYEQYF.

The chain employs TRBV21-1 and TRBJ2-4; no DNA check was done on the table's D call, TRBD1. TRBV21-1 is a documented pseudogene. The CDR3 consists of 18 residues. For the CDR3, the DNA is TGTGCCAGCAGCACGGACAGGGGGAGTACGGGGGTCAAAAACATTCAGTACTTC. This translates into CASSTDRGSTGVKNIQYF.

V gene TRBV12-3 or TRBV12-4 combines with J gene TRBJ2-7; D call uncertain. The V end lost 4 bases, the J end lost 4 bases, and 8 bases lay between the germline ends. CDR3 length: 12 amino acids. CDR3 nucleotides: TGTGCCAGCAGTTACCAAGGTTACGAGCAGTACTTC. Protein: CASSYQGYEQYF.

This chain connects TRBV7-2 to TRBJ2-4; D is uncertain. CDR1 is SGHTA, CDR2 FQGNSA, per germline. The CDR3 runs 12 residues. The V end lost 6 bases, the J end lost 12 bases, and 15 bases lay between the germline ends. CDR3 bases: TGTGCCAGCAGTTACGACTTATCGGCTCAGTACTTC. Its translation: CASSYDLSAQYF.

CDR3 in amino acids: CASSTDRAYGYTF. CDR3 DNA: TGTGCCAGCAGTACGGACAGGGCCTATGGCTACACCTTC. This chain joins TRBV6-5 and TRBJ1-2; 8 bases agree with TRBD1. The CDR3 totals 13 residues. Germline V gene lookup returns CDR1 MNHEY and CDR2 SVGAGI. Trimming at V came to 5 bases and at J to 4 bases, leaving 3 bases not matched to a gene.